The T cell receptor beta chain under discussion was sequenced for a study of CD8 T cells in ankylosing spondylitis. General study results and limits: Some motif variants had been reported before (in reactive arthritis synovial fluid and blood). There was reportedly significant enrichment of clones that were disease-linked in matched ankylosing spondylitis synovial fluid. Characteristic, it appeared, of ankylosing spondylitis blood was a TCR beta motif of eight or nine highly homologous variants. Disease-linked clones had a CD8+ phenotype and relatively low frequency in peripheral blood.

As to this clonotype: Its antigen is unknown.

Quantitative 5'-RACE with molecular barcodes was used to make the TCR beta libraries. TCRdb reanalysed the 5' RACE reads using MiXCR and keeps one entry per CDR3 protein. The table has under 450,000 distinct CDR3 sequences, roughly 17% seen once; the top ten hold approximately 1%. Germline V gene lookup returns CDR1 SGDLS and CDR2 YYNGEE. V lost 4 bases to trimming and J lost 0 bases, with 8 bases between them. This CDR3 spans 13 amino acids. This chain joins TRBV9 and TRBJ2-7, with D hard to call. The sample was blood, either unsorted or a sorted T cell fraction (not recorded which). The sequence was collected from a male donor with ankylosing spondylitis. The DNA for the CDR3 is TGTGCCAGCAGCAGGGCCAACTCCTACGAGCAGTACTTC. Its translation is CASSRANSYEQYF.